A single sample gave rise to the 6 T cell receptor beta chains below, sequenced in a study of T cell responses to AZD1222 COVID-19 vaccine. Measured with immunoSEQ multiplex PCR; TCRdb has only the in-frame clones, and not every one. This table holds 70,000 or so clones, 70% to 90% found once. The sequencing used peripheral blood, collected on day 0 of AZD1222 vaccination. Source of these receptors: an adult in good health.

This sequence joins TRBV11-2 and TRBJ2-7, with a possible D match to TRBD1 (5 bases). V gave up 6 bases and J gave up 1 base, with 16 bases separating them. CDR1 SGHAT and CDR2 FQNNGV come from the germline V gene. CDR3 length equals 15 residues. This CDR3 is CASSFKRPGSYEQYF. For the CDR3, the DNA is TGTGCCAGCAGTTTCAAGCGCCCAGGGTCCTACGAGCAGTACTTC.

This clone turned up a few times. The chain combines TRBV6-5 with TRBJ1-1; D gene unclear. Per germline, CDR1 MNHEY and CDR2 SVGAGI. Trimming left V 6 bases short and J 4 bases short, with 12 bases between. There are 13 residues in the CDR3. In DNA form, the CDR3 reads TGTGCCAGCAGCGGAACCTCCGGCACTGAAGCTTTCTTT. Translation gives CASSGTSGTEAFF.

The chain joins TRBV27 to TRBJ2-7; a weak D match, TRBD2 (5 bases). The CDR3 spans 15 residues. Trimming stripped 3 bases from V and 0 bases from J, with 12 bases between. Germline lookup yields CDR1 MNHEY and CDR2 SMNVEV (reference sequence). CDR3 residues: CASSFTGIGSYEQYF. The CDR3 DNA is TGTGCCAGCAGTTTTACGGGGATCGGCTCCTACGAGCAGTACTTC.

The chain recombines TRBV7-8 with TRBJ1-5, with a weak D call TRBD1 (5 bases). The CDR3 length is 17 residues. Germline V gene sequence: CDR1 SGHVS, CDR2 FQNEAQ. Trimming left V 8 bases short and J 0 bases short, with 20 bases between. CDR3 nucleotide sequence: TGTGCCAGCTCACCAGCCCAGGGTTTGTATAGCAATCAGCCCCAGCATTTT. Translation: CASSPAQGLYSNQPQHF.

The J gene is TRBJ2-4, the V gene TRBV15; the match to TRBD2 covers 7 bases. This CDR3 comprises 15 residues. The trim removed 5 bases at V and 9 bases at J, leaving 13 bases unmatched. CDR1 and CDR2 from the germline V gene are LNHNV and YYDKDF (reference sequence). The CDR3 region has the DNA TGTGCCACCAGCGACTCTGGGAGTCGCGGGGGCATTCAGTACTTC. As protein: CATSDSGSRGGIQYF.

Only one count was recorded for this clone. V gene TRBV7-2 combines with J gene TRBJ2-5; 10 positions match TRBD2. V lost 5 bases and J lost 4; bases outside the gene matches: 1. Looked up from germline, CDR1 is SGHTA and CDR2 is FQGNSA. This CDR3 region has 13 residues. The chain's CDR3 is CASSRTSGETQYF. The CDR3 DNA reads as TGTGCCAGCAGCAGGACTAGCGGAGAGACCCAGTACTTC.